This T cell receptor (beta chain) emerged from a study of blood T cell repertoires in COVID-19. Only in-frame clones appear in the TCRdb table, and some are missing; sequencing was by immunoSEQ multiplex PCR. The table has over 40,000 clones, roughly 84% seen once; the top ten hold around 8%. Germline lookup yields CDR1 MNHNY and CDR2 SVGAGI (reference sequence). V was cut by 2 bases and J by 3 bases, with 16 bases left in between. This CDR3 contains 16 residues. The sequencing input was peripheral blood. This TCR was recovered from a human donor in a cohort sampled during active COVID-19. The J gene is TRBJ1-2, the V gene TRBV6-6; D is perhaps TRBD1 (5 bases). CDR3 loop: CASSYPGGDVDYGYTF. In DNA, the CDR3 is TGTGCCAGCAGTTACCCGGGAGGGGATGTCGACTATGGCTACACCTTC.